This T cell receptor beta chain was recorded in a study of T cell changes during pregnancy in multiple sclerosis. The assay was immunoSEQ multiplex PCR, and TCRdb's table has in-frame clones only and misses some. The sample records about 50,000 clones, around 93% being singletons. This CDR3 has 16 residues. The V gene's germline CDR1 is MDHEN and CDR2 SYDVKM. The germline V and J ends were trimmed by 4 bases and 2 bases, with 15 bases remaining between them. The source was CD8+ T cells from peripheral blood mononuclear cells, collected in the first trimester of pregnancy. The rearrangement joins TRBV28 to TRBJ2-1, with a weak D call TRBD2 (6 bases). This clonotype originated in a female donor with multiple sclerosis, enrolled in a pregnancy study. The CDR3 nucleotides are TGTGCCAGCAGTTATCGTCGGGAGTATGCCTACAATGAGCAGTTCTTC. Translation: CASSYRREYAYNEQFF.